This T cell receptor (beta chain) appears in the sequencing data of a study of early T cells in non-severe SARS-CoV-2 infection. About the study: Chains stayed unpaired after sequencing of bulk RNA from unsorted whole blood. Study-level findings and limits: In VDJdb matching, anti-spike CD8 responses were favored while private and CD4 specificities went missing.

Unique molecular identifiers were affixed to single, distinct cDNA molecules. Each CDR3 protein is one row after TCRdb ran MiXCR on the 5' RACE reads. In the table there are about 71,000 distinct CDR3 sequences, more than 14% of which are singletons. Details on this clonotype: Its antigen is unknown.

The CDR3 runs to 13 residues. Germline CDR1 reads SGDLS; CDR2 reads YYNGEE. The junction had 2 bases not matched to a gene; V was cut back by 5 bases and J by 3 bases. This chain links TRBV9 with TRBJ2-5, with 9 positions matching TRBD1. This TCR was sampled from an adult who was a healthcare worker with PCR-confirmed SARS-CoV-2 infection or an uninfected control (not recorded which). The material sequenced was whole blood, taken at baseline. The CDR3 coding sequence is TGTGCCAGCAGTTGGACAGGGGAAGAGACCCAGTACTTC. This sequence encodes CASSWTGEETQYF.